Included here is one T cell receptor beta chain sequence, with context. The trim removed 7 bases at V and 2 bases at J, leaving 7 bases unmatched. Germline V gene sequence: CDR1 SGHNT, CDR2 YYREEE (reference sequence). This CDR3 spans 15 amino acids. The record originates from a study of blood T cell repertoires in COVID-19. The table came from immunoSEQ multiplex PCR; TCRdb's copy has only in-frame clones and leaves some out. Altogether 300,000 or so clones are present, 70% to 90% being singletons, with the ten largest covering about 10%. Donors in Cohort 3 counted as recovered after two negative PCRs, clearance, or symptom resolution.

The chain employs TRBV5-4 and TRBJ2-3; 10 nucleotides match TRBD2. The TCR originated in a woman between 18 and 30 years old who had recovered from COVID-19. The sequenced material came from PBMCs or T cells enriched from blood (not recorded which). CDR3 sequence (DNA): TGTGCCAGCTCCAGGACTAGCGGATTCACAGATACGCAGTATTTT. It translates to CASSRTSGFTDTQYF.